Below are 5 T cell receptor beta chains sequenced from a single sample in a study of blood T cell repertoires in COVID-19. Data came from immunoSEQ multiplex PCR; TCRdb stores just in-frame clones and leaves some out. Altogether fewer than 350,000 clones are present, roughly nine tenths being singletons, with the ten largest covering about 12%. Material for sequencing was peripheral blood. Receptor source: a woman aged 25 to 39 with COVID-19, enrolled during active disease.

In its sample, this clone was seen a few times. The chain combines TRBV9 with TRBJ2-1; unclear D gene. The germline gives CDR1 SGDLS, CDR2 YYNGEE. Trimming took 0 bases from V and 4 from J, leaving 11 bases between them. This CDR3 spans 15 amino acids. In DNA, the CDR3 is TGTGCCAGCAGCGTAGCCGTTTCCCAGTACAATGAGCAGTTCTTC. It specifies CASSVAVSQYNEQFF.

The V and J genes are TRBV11-2 and TRBJ1-5; no reliable D call. Germline CDR1 and CDR2: SGHAT and FQNNGV. The V end was cut by 3 bases, the J end by 12 bases, with 15 bases between. CDR3 length: 13 residues. The CDR3: CASSFGGEGFQHF. CDR3 DNA sequence: TGTGCCAGCAGCTTCGGCGGGGAAGGCTTCCAGCATTTT.

V usage is TRBV4-1 and J usage is TRBJ2-7; a weak D match, TRBD2 (5 bases). CDR1 and CDR2 from the germline V gene are MGHRA and YSYEKL. V lost 11 bases to trimming and J lost 1 base, with 24 bases between them. The CDR3 is 16 residues long. Here the CDR3 DNA reads TGCGCCCCCCACCAGGAGGTAGTCCCGGGTTCCTACGAGCAGTACTTC. Its translation is CAPHQEVVPGSYEQYF.

This chain connects TRBV19 to TRBJ2-7; TRBD2 matches 7 bases. The junction had 7 bases not matched to a gene; V was cut back by 8 bases and J by 3 bases. The CDR3 length is 13 residues. Germline CDR1 reads LNHDA; CDR2 reads SQIVND (reference sequence). This chain's CDR3 is CASSERGDYEQYF. The CDR3 nucleotides are TGTGCCAGTTCGGAGCGGGGAGACTACGAGCAGTACTTC.

The chain is built from TRBV4-1 and TRBJ1-2, with a tentative D call TRBD1 (5 bases). V shed 4 bases and J shed 2 bases, with 23 bases lying between them. Looked up from germline, CDR1 is MGHRA and CDR2 is YSYEKL. The CDR3 totals 18 residues. CDR3 region: CASSLTAPTNRINYGYTF. The CDR3 nucleotides read TGCGCCAGCAGCCTAACGGCTCCGACGAACAGGATCAACTATGGCTACACCTTC.